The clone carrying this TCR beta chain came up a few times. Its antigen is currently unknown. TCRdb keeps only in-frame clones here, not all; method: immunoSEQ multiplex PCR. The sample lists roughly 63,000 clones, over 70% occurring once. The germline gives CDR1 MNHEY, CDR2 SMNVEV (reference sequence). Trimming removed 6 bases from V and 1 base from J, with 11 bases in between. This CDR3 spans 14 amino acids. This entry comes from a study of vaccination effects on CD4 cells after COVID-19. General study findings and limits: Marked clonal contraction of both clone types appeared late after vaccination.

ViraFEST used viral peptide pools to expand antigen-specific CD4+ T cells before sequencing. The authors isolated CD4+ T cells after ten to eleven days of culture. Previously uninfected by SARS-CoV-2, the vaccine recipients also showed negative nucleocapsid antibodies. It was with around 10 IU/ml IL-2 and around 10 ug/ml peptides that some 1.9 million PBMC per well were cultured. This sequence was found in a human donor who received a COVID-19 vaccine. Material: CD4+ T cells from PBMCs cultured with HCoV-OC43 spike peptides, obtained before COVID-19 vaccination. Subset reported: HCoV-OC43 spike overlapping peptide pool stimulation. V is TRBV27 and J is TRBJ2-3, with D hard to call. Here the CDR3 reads CASRHGYGTDTQYF. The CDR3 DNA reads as TGTGCCAGCAGACACGGATACGGCACAGATACGCAGTATTTT.